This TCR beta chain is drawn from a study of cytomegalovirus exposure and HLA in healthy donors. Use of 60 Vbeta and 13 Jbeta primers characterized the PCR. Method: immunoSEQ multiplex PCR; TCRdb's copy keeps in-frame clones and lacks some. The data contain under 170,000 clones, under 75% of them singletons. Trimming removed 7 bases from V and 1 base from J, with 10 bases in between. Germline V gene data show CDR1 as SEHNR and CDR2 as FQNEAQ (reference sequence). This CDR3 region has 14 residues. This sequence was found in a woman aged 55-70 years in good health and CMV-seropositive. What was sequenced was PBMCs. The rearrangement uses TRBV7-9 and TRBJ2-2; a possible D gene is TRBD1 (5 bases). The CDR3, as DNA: TGTGCCAGCACCCTTGGACAGAACACCGGGGAGCTGTTTTTT. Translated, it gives CASTLGQNTGELFF.